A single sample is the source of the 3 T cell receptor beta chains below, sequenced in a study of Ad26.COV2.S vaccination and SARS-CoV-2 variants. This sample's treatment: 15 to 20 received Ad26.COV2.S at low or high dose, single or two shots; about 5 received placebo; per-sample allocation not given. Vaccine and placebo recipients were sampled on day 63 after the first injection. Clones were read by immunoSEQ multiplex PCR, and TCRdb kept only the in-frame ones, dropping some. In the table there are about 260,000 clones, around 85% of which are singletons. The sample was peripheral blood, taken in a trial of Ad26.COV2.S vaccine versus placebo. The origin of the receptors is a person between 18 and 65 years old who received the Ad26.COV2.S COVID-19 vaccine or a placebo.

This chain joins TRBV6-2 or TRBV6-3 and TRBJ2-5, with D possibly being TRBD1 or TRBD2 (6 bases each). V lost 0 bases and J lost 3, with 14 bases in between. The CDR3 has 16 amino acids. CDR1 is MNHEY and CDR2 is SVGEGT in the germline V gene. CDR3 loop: CASSYSMGGVEETQYF. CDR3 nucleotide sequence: TGTGCCAGCAGTTACTCGATGGGGGGCGTGGAAGAGACCCAGTACTTC.

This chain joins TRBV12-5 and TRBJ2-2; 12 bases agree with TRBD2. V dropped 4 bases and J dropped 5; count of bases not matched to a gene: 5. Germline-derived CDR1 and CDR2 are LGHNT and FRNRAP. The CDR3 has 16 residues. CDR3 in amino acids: CASGSRLAGDTGELFF. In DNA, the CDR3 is TGTGCTAGTGGTTCCAGACTAGCGGGGGATACCGGGGAGCTGTTTTTT.

CDR3 DNA sequence: TGTGCCAGTAGCCGGCGATACCAGCGGGGGAACACCGGGGAGCTGTTTTTT. Its protein product is CASSRRYQRGNTGELFF. The chain links TRBV19 to TRBJ2-2; 7 bases fit TRBD2. V gave up 6 bases and J gave up 1 base; unmatched junction bases: 11. CDR1 and CDR2 from the germline V gene are LNHDA and SQIVND (reference sequence). This CDR3 is 17 amino acids long.